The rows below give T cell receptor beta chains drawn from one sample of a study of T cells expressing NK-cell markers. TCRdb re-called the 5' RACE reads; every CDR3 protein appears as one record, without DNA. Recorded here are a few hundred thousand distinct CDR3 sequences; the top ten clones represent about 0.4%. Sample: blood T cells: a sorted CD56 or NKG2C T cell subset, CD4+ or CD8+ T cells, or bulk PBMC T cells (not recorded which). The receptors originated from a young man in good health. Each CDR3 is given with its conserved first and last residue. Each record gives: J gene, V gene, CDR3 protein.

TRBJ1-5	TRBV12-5	CASGSGQGNQPQHF
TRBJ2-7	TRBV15	CATSKEGGSSYEQYF
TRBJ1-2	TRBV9	CASSVEGSSGGYTF
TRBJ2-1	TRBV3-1	CASSQVGSTYNEQFF
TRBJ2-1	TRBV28	CASSASGTSGLRGEQFF
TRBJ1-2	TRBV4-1	CASSHLPDRANYGYTF
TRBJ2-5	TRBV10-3	CAISPVGETQYF
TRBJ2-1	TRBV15	CATSRALAGREQFF
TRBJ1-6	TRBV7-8	CASSHREGNSPLHF
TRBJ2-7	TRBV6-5	CASGYRDANEQYF
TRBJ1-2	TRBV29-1	CSVEDLWGAGGYTF
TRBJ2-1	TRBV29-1	CSATTSGRTNEQFF
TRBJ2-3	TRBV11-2	CASIQLVPDTQYF
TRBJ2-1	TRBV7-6	CASSLRDRSYNEQFF
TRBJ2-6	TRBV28	CASSSGTLHSGANVLTF
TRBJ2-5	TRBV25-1	CASSESGYETQYF
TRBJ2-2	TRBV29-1	CSVGRANTGELFF
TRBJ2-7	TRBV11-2	CASSLVSGVQREGLSYEQYF
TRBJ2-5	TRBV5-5	CASRTGGTQYF
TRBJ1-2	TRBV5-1	CASSLDTGLPNYGYTF
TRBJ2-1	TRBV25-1	CASSRNLAANEQFF
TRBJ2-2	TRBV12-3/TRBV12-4	CASSLAIGPNTGELFF
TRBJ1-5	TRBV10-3	CAISEYRTASNQPQHF
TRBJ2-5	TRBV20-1	CSARLGGEETQYF
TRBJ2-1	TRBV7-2	CASSWGLAGGGNEQFF
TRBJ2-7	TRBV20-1	CSATTSGRGYEQYF
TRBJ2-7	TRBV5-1	CASSPWQGADSYEQYF
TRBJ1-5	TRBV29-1	CSVAGLGNQPQHF
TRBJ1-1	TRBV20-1	CSARSGGAIRGDTEAFF
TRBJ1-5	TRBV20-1	CSAREPGPVNQPQHF
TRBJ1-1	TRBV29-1	CSAEVNTEAFF
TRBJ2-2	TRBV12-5	CASADSTGELFF
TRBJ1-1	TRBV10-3	CAISPGRTEAFF